These 20 T cell receptor beta chains came from one sample sequenced in a study of tumor-infiltrating lymphocytes in primary liver carcinoma. Unsorted whole blood supplied the blood RNA, and germline DNA was isolated too. Total RNA amounting to roughly 0.5 ug was the source from which TCR beta cDNA was made with a constant-region primer. Construction of TCR beta libraries relied on three successive nested multiplex PCR rounds employing slightly modified ARM-PCR. It was with TRBV1-TRBV30 forward primers and a C-beta reverse primer that the first two PCR rounds were run, at around 11 cycles each. TCRdb independently ran MiXCR on the multiplex PCR reads; one entry per CDR3 protein. The sample has a few hundred thousand distinct CDR3 sequences; 58% are singletons. The sequencing input was peripheral blood. The source of these receptors is a woman in her 30s with primary liver carcinoma and hepatitis B virus infection.

Of note for this clonotype: An end of the junction does not agree with germline; a read error may underlie this. The CDR3 protein is CASSQEMSSYNSPHHF. The CDR3 DNA reads as TGCGCCAGCAGCCAAGAGATGAGCTCCTATAATTCACCCCACCACTTT. V usage is TRBV4-1 and J usage is TRBJ1-6; D not certain. The CDR3 totals 16 residues. CDR1 MGHRA and CDR2 YSYEKL come from the germline V gene.

This chain joins TRBV5-4 and TRBJ2-2, with D uncertain. V was pared by 4 bases and J by 1 base, with 11 bases between. This CDR3 contains 15 residues. The germline V gene has CDR1 SGHNT and CDR2 YYREEE (reference sequence). CDR3 region: CASSTETMNTGELFF. In nucleotides, the CDR3 is TGTGCCAGCAGCACCGAGACCATGAACACCGGGGAGCTGTTTTTT.

About this clonotype: A much larger clone lies one base from this, so it may be a read error. The chain couples TRBV10-3 to TRBJ2-1; 7 bases fit TRBD2. This CDR3 comprises 14 residues. The germline CDR1 and CDR2 sequences are ENHRY and SYGVKD. The DNA of the CDR3 is TGTACCTCCCATAAGTCTAGCGGTTACAATGAGCAGTTCTTC. Its translation: CTSHKSSGYNEQFF.

This clonotype was recorded at least ten times. The rearrangement links TRBV4-2 to TRBJ2-3; no clear D gene. The V gene lost 0 bases and the J gene lost 1 base, with 8 bases spanning the gap. CDR3 length: 15 amino acids. Germline V lookup: CDR1 LGHNA, CDR2 YNFKEQ. The CDR3 protein is CASSQDEGGTDTQYF. CDR3 DNA sequence: TGTGCCAGCAGCCAAGATGAAGGTGGCACAGATACGCAGTATTTT.

Points on this clonotype: One base away lies a much larger clone, so this may be a sequencing read error. The chain uses TRBV6-2 or TRBV6-3 and TRBJ2-3; maybe TRBD2 (8 bases). CDR3 length: 16 residues. V was clipped by 5 bases and J by 6 bases, with 21 bases between them. Per germline, CDR1 MNHEY and CDR2 SVGEGT. The CDR3 protein is CASSRQGLGVSDTQYF. CDR3 in DNA: TGTGCCAGCAGTAGACAGGGACTAGGAGTTTCGGATACGCAGTATTTT.

V is TRBV29-1 and J is TRBJ1-2; D might be TRBD1 (5 bases). Germline V gene sequence: CDR1 SQVTM, CDR2 ANQGSEA. This CDR3 has 12 residues. V lost 8 bases, J lost 6 bases, and 16 bases lay in between. DNA for the CDR3: TGCAGCTTTGTCAGGGCCAACAATGGCTACACCTTC. As protein: CSFVRANNGYTF.

Details on this clonotype: A much larger clone differs by one base, so this may be a read error. The chain uses TRBV12-3 or TRBV12-4 and TRBJ2-7; possible D gene TRBD1, 5 bases. There are 14 residues in the CDR3. V gave up 1 base and J gave up 7 bases, with 14 bases separating them. The CDR3 protein is CASSLEGPIVEQYF. Here the CDR3 DNA reads TGTGCCAGCAGTTTAGAGGGGCCGATAGTGGAGCAGTACTTC.

Concerning this clonotype: A clone one base away is much larger, so this may be a read error. The J gene is TRBJ2-7, the V gene TRBV12-3 or TRBV12-4; D unclear. The CDR3 consists of 13 residues. CDR3 sequence (DNA): TGTGCCAGCAGTCCCCGTCTCTCCTGCGAGCAGTACTTC. Its protein is CASSPRLSCEQYF.

This sequence joins TRBV21-1 and TRBJ2-2; TRBD2, the table's D call, lacks a check against the DNA. TRBV21-1 is assigned pseudogene status. The CDR3 extends over 16 amino acids. The CDR3 nucleotides are TGTGCCAGCAGCAAATGGGGAGGACATAACACCGGGGAGCTGTTTTTT. It yields the protein CASSKWGGHNTGELFF.

This clonotype was observed at least ten times. V gene TRBV29-1 combines with J gene TRBJ2-1, with 11 bases matching TRBD1. The CDR3 runs to 13 residues. Germline CDR1 SQVTM, CDR2 ANQGSEA. V lost 7 bases and J lost 6; bases outside the gene matches: 5. As DNA, the CDR3 is TGCAGCGCCGCGGACAGGGGGCTCAATGAGCAGTTCTTC. This gives the protein CSAADRGLNEQFF.

In regard to this clonotype: The junction departs from the called germline gene at one end, perhaps through a read error. The chain recombines TRBV6-2 or TRBV6-3 with TRBJ2-1; 10 nucleotides line up with TRBD2. The CDR3 contains 15 residues. Germline CDR1 MNHEY, CDR2 SVGEGT. The CDR3, as DNA: TGTGTCAGCAGTTCACTAGCGGGGCATGGGAATGAGCAGTTCTTC. It specifies CVSSSLAGHGNEQFF.

Turning to this clonotype: A read error may be the cause here, since a much bigger clone is one base away. V and J are TRBV6-2 or TRBV6-3 and TRBJ2-4; D possibly corresponds to TRBD2 (5 bases). This CDR3 has 14 residues. Germline CDR1 and CDR2: MNHEY and SVGEGT. Trimming removed 11 bases at V and 0 bases at J, with 14 bases between. The CDR3 DNA reads TGTGCCTGCTTGGAGGACCTAGCCAAAAACATTCAGTACTTC. Its translation is CACLEDLAKNIQYF.

In the case of this clonotype: This sequence may be a read error, since a much larger clone differs from it by one base. This sequence joins TRBV6-2 or TRBV6-3 and TRBJ2-4, with TRBD2 matching over 8 bases. V shed 6 bases, J shed 3 bases, and the junction held 13 bases outside the gene matches. Germline loops: CDR1 MNHEY, CDR2 SVGEGT. The CDR3 covers 17 residues. CDR3 amino acids: CASRKTELAEYKNIQYF. For the CDR3, the DNA is TGTGCCAGCAGAAAGACCGAACTAGCGGAGTACAAAAACATTCAGTACTTC.

A note on this clonotype: This CDR3 is missing its conserved last phenylalanine or tryptophan, likely due to a read error. This chain links TRBV12-3 or TRBV12-4 with TRBJ1-1, with D possibly TRBD1 on 6 matching bases. There are 13 residues in the CDR3. The ends were cut back, 3 bases at V and 6 bases at J, with 11 bases in the middle. The CDR3 DNA reads as TGTGCCAGCAGTTTGAAGAGGACAGCTGAAGCTTTCTCT. Its translation: CASSLKRTAEAFS.

Comments on this clonotype: Compared with germline, one end of the junction differs, possibly owing to a read error. CDR3 nucleotides: TGTGCCAGCAGTTACGGTATGCCGTACGACCAGTACTTC. It codes for CASSYGMPYDQYF. This chain connects TRBV6-2 or TRBV6-3 to TRBJ2-7; D not certain. The CDR3 is made up of 13 amino acids. Germline-derived CDR1 and CDR2 are MNHEY and SVGEGT.

Notes on this clonotype: One base away lies a much larger clone, so this may be a sequencing read error. The chain recombines TRBV4-2 with TRBJ2-1; no firm D call. V lost 4 bases and J 11 bases, leaving 9 bases between the germline ends. The CDR3 covers 11 residues. The germline V gene encodes CDR1 LGHNA and CDR2 YNFKEQ. CDR3 sequence reads: CASSRSHKQFF. CDR3 coding DNA: TGTGCCAGCAGCCGGAGCCATAAGCAGTTCTTC.

The rearrangement links TRBV14 to TRBJ2-1; D gene ambiguous. The V and J ends lost 5 bases and 0 bases respectively, with 8 bases between them. This CDR3 is built from 14 residues. The germline V gene has CDR1 SGHDN and CDR2 FVKESK. CDR3 region: CASSAADSYNEQFF. The CDR3, as DNA: TGTGCCAGCAGCGCGGCGGACTCCTACAATGAGCAGTTCTTC.

Of note for this clonotype: No conserved phenylalanine or tryptophan ends this CDR3, so it is likely a read error. V usage is TRBV12-3 or TRBV12-4 and J usage is TRBJ2-1; a possible D gene is TRBD2 (6 bases). V shed 3 bases and J shed 4 bases, with 13 bases lying between them. The CDR3 covers 15 residues. CDR3 amino acids: CASSFGWGEYNEQFS. DNA of the CDR3: TGTGCCAGCAGTTTCGGTTGGGGGGAGTACAATGAGCAGTTCTCC.

The chain recombines TRBV6-2 or TRBV6-3 with TRBJ2-2; 7 positions agree with TRBD2. The CDR3 length is 16 residues. The germline gives CDR1 MNHEY, CDR2 SVGEGT. V lost 8 bases to trimming and J lost 5 bases; unmatched junction nucleotides: 14. The CDR3 bases are TGTGCCAGCCGTGATGCCCCGGGAGGACTGACCGGGGAGCTGTTTTTT. Protein: CASRDAPGGLTGELFF.

There are many counts of this clonotype. V usage is TRBV6-2 or TRBV6-3 and J usage is TRBJ2-1; D is possibly TRBD2 (5 bases). The germline V gene encodes CDR1 MNHEY and CDR2 SVGEGT. The CDR3 totals 12 residues. V was cut by 8 bases and J by 10 bases, with 15 bases left in between. The CDR3 protein is CASGLPPREQFF. The CDR3 DNA is TGTGCCAGCGGACTGCCTCCGAGAGAGCAGTTCTTC.